Listed below are T cell receptor beta chains from one sample, sequenced in a study of siplizumab effects on memory and regulatory T cells. Repertoires were generated with immunoSEQ multiplex PCR, while TCRdb's copy carries only in-frame clones and drops some. In the table there are about 50,000 clones, around 98% of which are singletons. The sample was naive CD8+ T cells sorted from blood. The receptors were gathered from a human donor in good health. Both conserved end residues are part of each CDR3. The D gene is left open where the match is weak. Clone size, where shown, is once, few, many, or a class for clones that have expanded.

once	TRBV6-6	TRBJ2-7	.	CASSYLASANYEQYF	TGTGCTAGCAGTTATCTCGCTAGCGCGAACTACGAGCAGTACTTC
.	TRBV9	TRBJ2-1	.	CASSDPYDNEQFF	TGTGCCAGCAGCGACCCCTACGACAATGAGCAGTTCTTC
.	TRBV23-1	TRBJ2-2	.	CATLPTDYTGELFF	TGCGCCACCCTACCGACGGATTACACCGGGGAGCTGTTTTTT
.	TRBV29-1	TRBJ2-7	TRBD2	CSAGGGISYEQYF	TGCAGCGCTGGGGGAGGGATTTCCTACGAGCAGTACTTC
.	TRBV4-1	TRBJ2-1	TRBD2	CASSPRAGVGEQFF	TGCGCCAGCAGCCCTAGAGCGGGAGTAGGTGAGCAGTTCTTC
.	TRBV19	TRBJ1-5	.	CASSLYLGQPQHF	TGTGCCAGTAGTTTGTATCTTGGTCAGCCCCAGCATTTT
.	TRBV6-6	TRBJ1-2	TRBD1	CASSHGQEINGYTF	TGTGCCAGCAGCCACGGACAGGAGATTAATGGCTACACCTTC
.	TRBV7-9	TRBJ2-5	.	CASSFYLQETQYF	TGTGCCAGCAGCTTCTACCTACAAGAGACCCAGTACTTC
.	TRBV29-1	TRBJ1-2	.	CSACISLGDYGYTF	TGCAGCGCCTGCATTAGTTTGGGGGACTATGGCTACACCTTC
.	TRBV27	TRBJ1-2	.	CASSLTDPYYGYTF	TGTGCCAGCAGTTTGACAGATCCTTACTATGGCTACACCTTC
.	TRBV7-9	TRBJ2-1	TRBD1	CASSIQGFNEQFF	TGTGCCAGCAGCATACAGGGGTTCAATGAGCAGTTCTTC